This TCR beta chain was recorded in a study of T cells in localized non-small cell lung cancer. Study results and caveats: Uninvolved adjacent lung had the highest recorded T cell clonality, with tumor below it. Only one tumor region went through sequencing, so heterogeneity may still be there. Of the top 100 tumor clones, median about 53 were in adjacent lung, over 25 among its top 100.

TCRdb keeps only in-frame clones here, not all; method: immunoSEQ multiplex PCR. The table shows 50,000 or so clones, with about 85% occurring only once. About this clone: The antigen remains undetermined.

Trimming pared 2 bases from V and 1 base from J, leaving 4 bases between. This CDR3 is built from 13 residues. Germline CDR1 is MNHNS and CDR2 is SASEGT. The TCR comes from a female donor of 60 years or more with stage II squamous cell lung carcinoma. The input for sequencing was peripheral blood, taken before any cancer treatment. J is TRBJ2-3 and V is TRBV6-1; D gene ambiguous. CDR3 protein: CASSEIRTDTQYF. CDR3 DNA: TGTGCCAGCAGTGAAATTCGCACAGATACGCAGTATTTT.